The 5 T cell receptor beta chains below were found in one sample sequenced in a study of T cell responses to AZD1222 COVID-19 vaccine. TCRdb's table, derived via immunoSEQ multiplex PCR, lists solely in-frame clones and lacks some. The repertoire consists of some 99,000 clones, with about nine tenths occurring once and the leading ten covering approximately 15%. The sample in question was peripheral blood, obtained 28 days after the second AZD1222 dose. These receptors were taken from an adult who received the AZD1222 COVID-19 vaccine.

The rearrangement uses TRBV5-8 and TRBJ1-5; the D is unclear. This CDR3 is built from 14 residues. Deletions cut 0 bases from V and 3 bases from J, with 7 bases between. Germline CDR1 is SGHTS and CDR2 is YDEGEE. CDR3 in DNA: TGTGCCAGCAGCTTGGCGGGCAACAATCAGCCCCAGCATTTT. It encodes CASSLAGNNQPQHF.

V usage is TRBV6-5 and J usage is TRBJ1-1, with TRBD1 matching over 7 bases. CDR3 length: 15 amino acids. The junction had 7 bases not matched to a gene; V was cut back by 4 bases and J by 2 bases. CDR1 is MNHEY, CDR2 SVGAGI, per germline. CDR3 region: CASSSYRGLNTEAFF. In DNA, the CDR3 is TGTGCCAGCAGTTCCTACAGGGGATTAAACACTGAAGCTTTCTTT.

Concerning this clone: One end of the junction is discordant with germline, which a read error may explain. Here the CDR3 DNA reads TGCGCCAGCAGACAAGATAGCAGTGTGAGCTCCTACGAGCAGTACTTC. Amino acid sequence: CASRQDSSVSSYEQYF. The V gene is TRBV4-1, the J gene TRBJ2-7; D ambiguous. This CDR3 spans 16 amino acids. CDR1 is MGHRA and CDR2 is YSYEKL in the germline V gene.

This sequence joins TRBV7-3 and TRBJ2-7; possible D gene TRBD2, 6 bases. Germline values: CDR1 SGHTA, CDR2 FQGTGA. This CDR3 has 14 residues. V was pared by 1 base and J by 2 bases, with 9 bases between. This CDR3 is CASSLNGGTYEQYF. The CDR3 coding sequence is TGTGCCAGCAGCTTAAACGGGGGAACCTACGAGCAGTACTTC.

The chain uses TRBV19 and TRBJ2-3, with no clear D. Germline CDR1 is LNHDA and CDR2 is SQIVND (reference sequence). This CDR3 contains 12 residues. V was shortened by 1 base and J by 4 bases, with 3 bases between the two germline ends. The CDR3 DNA follows: TGTGCCAGTAGTATAGTCCCAGATACGCAGTATTTT. Its translation is CASSIVPDTQYF.